Each of the 25 T cell receptor beta chains below was sequenced from the same sample in a study of identical twins. TCRdb reprocessed the 5' RACE reads with MiXCR, giving one entry per CDR3 protein. This table has roughly 690,000 distinct CDR3 sequences, around 6.1% appearing once. Input material: naive T cells sorted from blood. These receptors were taken from a man aged 18 to 30 in good health.

This clonotype was recorded many times. CDR3 sequence: CASRGSNEQFF. In nucleotides, the CDR3 is TGTGCCAGCAGGGGTTCCAATGAGCAGTTCTTC. The chain employs TRBV12-3 or TRBV12-4 and TRBJ2-1; D uncertain. Trimming cost V 6 bases and J 6 bases, with 6 bases left between them. This CDR3 comprises 11 residues.

Many counts were recorded for this clonotype. The genes are TRBV15 and TRBJ2-2; 7 bases are shared with TRBD2. The CDR3 is made up of 16 amino acids. The ends lost 5 bases at V and 4 bases at J; junction bases unmatched: 10. The V gene's germline CDR1 is LNHNV and CDR2 YYDKDF (reference sequence). The CDR3 sequence: CATSQRLAGSTGELFF. The CDR3 coding sequence is TGTGCCACCAGCCAAAGACTAGCAGGTTCCACCGGGGAGCTGTTTTTT.

This clonotype was detected a few times. The V gene is TRBV10-3, the J gene TRBJ2-1; D is perhaps TRBD2 (5 bases). In germline, CDR1 is ENHRY, CDR2 SYGVKD. The CDR3 spans 14 residues. V lost 6 bases and J 10 bases, leaving 19 bases between the germline ends. CDR3 region: CAISYRGFLDEQFF. The CDR3 DNA is TGTGCCATCAGCTATCGGGGTTTTTTAGACGAGCAGTTCTTC.

CDR3 sequence: CASSLASYRGSYEQYF. The CDR3 DNA sequence: TGTGCCAGCAGCTTAGCATCGTATCGTGGCTCCTACGAGCAGTACTTC. The rearrangement joins TRBV7-2 to TRBJ2-7; D gene unclear. Trimming removed 0 bases at V and 0 bases at J, with 12 bases between. CDR3 length: 16 amino acids. CDR1 and CDR2 from the germline V gene are SGHTA and FQGNSA. Full variable domain (remainder filled in from reference TRBV7-2 and TRBJ2-7): GAGVSQSPSNKVTEKGKDVELRCDPISGHTALYWYRQSLGQGLEFLIYFQGNSAPDKSGLPSDRFSAERTGGSVSTLTIQRTQQEDSAVYLCASSLASYRGSYEQYFGPGTRLTVT.

The chain links TRBV2 to TRBJ2-6; 11 nucleotides agree with TRBD1. The CDR3 contains 19 residues. Germline V gene data show CDR1 as SNHLY and CDR2 as FYNNEI. The V segment lost 0 bases and the J segment 0 bases; nucleotides outside the gene matches: 4. The CDR3 sequence is CASSEAPGQGDSGANVLTF. The CDR3 coding sequence is TGTGCCAGCAGTGAAGCGCCGGGACAGGGGGACTCTGGGGCCAACGTCCTGACTTTC.

This clonotype was counted many times. The chain employs TRBV29-1 and TRBJ1-2; D remains ambiguous. CDR1 and CDR2 from the germline V gene are SQVTM and ANQGSEA. The V end lost 4 bases, the J end lost 8 bases, and 11 bases lay between the germline ends. The CDR3 has 11 residues. The CDR3 coding sequence is TGCAGCGTTGTGGGTTCAGGAGGCTACACCTTC. This gives the protein CSVVGSGGYTF.

This clonotype has a count of ten or more. The chain is built from TRBV12-3 or TRBV12-4 and TRBJ2-3; the match to TRBD1 covers 8 bases. V dropped 5 bases and J dropped 11; count of bases not matched to a gene: 3. The CDR3 length is 11 residues. In DNA, the CDR3 is TGTGCCAGCAGTCCCGGGACAGGGCAGTATTTT. It codes for CASSPGTGQYF.

The rearrangement links TRBV20-1 to TRBJ2-1, with D possibly being TRBD1 or TRBD2 (6 bases each). The CDR3 spans 16 residues. The germline V and J ends were trimmed by 3 bases and 0 bases, with 15 bases remaining between them. CDR1 DFQATT and CDR2 SNEGSKA come from the germline V gene (reference sequence). Here the CDR3 DNA reads TGCAGTGCTAGTCGACCATCGGGGGCCTCCTACAATGAGCAGTTCTTC. Residues: CSASRPSGASYNEQFF.

This clonotype was picked up many times. The chain couples TRBV20-1 to TRBJ2-7, with TRBD1 matching over 7 bases. With 5 bases clipped from V and 4 bases from J, the junction kept 14 bases outside the gene matches. The CDR3 length is 15 residues. CDR1 and CDR2 from the germline V gene are DFQATT and SNEGSKA (reference sequence). CDR3 coding DNA: TGCAGTGCTCAGAACCACAGGGAACAGGGGTACGAGCAGTACTTC. Protein: CSAQNHREQGYEQYF.

This clonotype was seen many times. CDR3 region: CASSVGLAGGGNNEQFF. Written as DNA, the CDR3 is TGTGCCAGCAGCGTAGGGTTAGCGGGAGGTGGTAACAATGAGCAGTTCTTC. The chain is built from TRBV9 and TRBJ2-1; 10 nucleotides line up with TRBD2. J gave up 5 bases and V 0 bases, and 8 bases lay outside the gene matches. Looked up from germline, CDR1 is SGDLS and CDR2 is YYNGEE. The CDR3 is made up of 17 amino acids.

This chain links TRBV12-3 or TRBV12-4 with TRBJ1-2; unclear D gene. The CDR3 runs to 14 residues. V lost 6 bases and J 0 bases, leaving 11 bases between the germline ends. DNA for the CDR3: TGTGCCAGCAGATCCCACGGAACTAACTATGGCTACACCTTC. Its translation: CASRSHGTNYGYTF.

Concerning this clonotype: The germline gene is not matched at one end of the junction; a read error may be the cause. This chain joins TRBV6-1 and TRBJ2-2; TRBD1 might be the D (6 bases). This CDR3 region has 16 residues. Looked up from germline, CDR1 is MNHNS and CDR2 is SASEGT. DNA of the CDR3: TGTGCCAGCTACTATCGACAGGCTGTTATCACTGGGGAGCTGCTTTTT. Translating it yields CASYYRQAVITGELLF.

This clonotype was observed a few times. This rearrangement joins TRBV7-9 to TRBJ2-7, with D unclear. The germline gives CDR1 SEHNR, CDR2 FQNEAQ (reference sequence). V lost 4 bases and J 2 bases, leaving 9 bases between the germline ends. The CDR3 extends over 13 amino acids. CDR3 sequence: CASSSLRAYEQYF. In DNA, the CDR3 is TGTGCCAGCAGCTCCCTACGTGCCTACGAGCAGTACTTC.

This clonotype was seen repeatedly, ten times or more. The chain employs TRBV27 and TRBJ2-1; 10 bases agree with TRBD2. V lost 2 bases and J lost 4; bases outside the gene matches: 2. This CDR3 spans 15 amino acids. Per germline, CDR1 MNHEY and CDR2 SMNVEV (reference sequence). DNA for the CDR3: TGTGCCAGCAGTTTAGGACTAGCGGCTTACAATGAGCAGTTCTTC. As protein: CASSLGLAAYNEQFF.

This clonotype came up many times. This chain joins TRBV29-1 and TRBJ1-1; 8 bases map to TRBD1. The ends lost 8 bases at V and 1 base at J; junction bases unmatched: 12. The CDR3 sequence is 15 residues long. The germline V gene encodes CDR1 SQVTM and CDR2 ANQGSEA. This CDR3 is CSSLPRGQENTEAFF. The CDR3 DNA reads as TGCAGCTCCCTACCCAGGGGGCAGGAGAACACTGAAGCTTTCTTT.

Many counts were recorded for this clonotype. The CDR3 coding sequence is TGTGCCAGCAGCCCAGGGCCCTCCAGTGAGCAGTTCTTC. Translated, it gives CASSPGPSSEQFF. The V call is TRBV12-3 or TRBV12-4, the J call TRBJ2-1; tentative D call: TRBD1 (5 bases). The CDR3 is made up of 13 amino acids. V shed 6 bases and J shed 9 bases, with 15 bases lying between them.

The sample holds many counts of this clonotype. This chain's CDR3 is CASSYGTSQPQHF. In DNA, the CDR3 is TGTGCCAGCAGTTACGGGACTTCTCAGCCCCAGCATTTT. V usage is TRBV6-5 and J usage is TRBJ1-5; perhaps TRBD1 as D (5 bases). V was cut by 2 bases and J by 6 bases, with 8 bases left in between. Germline CDR1 and CDR2: MNHEY and SVGAGI. This CDR3 comprises 13 residues.

This clonotype has ten or more counts. The chain couples TRBV20-1 to TRBJ2-5; 13 bases align to TRBD2. J was trimmed by 0 bases and V by 6 bases; bases with no gene match: 13. Germline CDR1 reads DFQATT; CDR2 reads SNEGSKA (reference sequence). This CDR3 contains 18 residues. The chain's CDR3 is CSALFTGTSGKYQETQYF. The CDR3 coding sequence is TGCAGTGCCCTCTTCACCGGGACTAGCGGGAAATACCAAGAGACCCAGTACTTC.

This clonotype occurred many times. The V and J genes are TRBV5-6 and TRBJ2-1, with D perhaps assigned TRBD1 or TRBD2 (5 bases each). The germline gives CDR1 SGHDT, CDR2 YYEEEE. This CDR3 region has 17 residues. Trimming removed 4 bases from V and 0 bases from J, with 17 bases in between. The DNA of the CDR3 is TGTGCCAGCAGCAAGCCCCATGGGGGAGACTCCTACAATGAGCAGTTCTTC. Translating it yields CASSKPHGGDSYNEQFF.

This clonotype showed up just a few times. The V gene is TRBV25-1, the J gene TRBJ2-1; perhaps TRBD2 as D (6 bases). This CDR3 has 15 residues. With 2 bases removed from V and 5 bases from J, the gap between germline ends came to 13 bases. Looked up from germline, CDR1 is MGHDK and CDR2 is SYGVNS. The CDR3: CASSEGSAGHNEQFF. The CDR3, as DNA: TGTGCCAGCAGTGAAGGGTCGGCGGGGCACAATGAGCAGTTCTTC.

This clonotype was recorded at least ten times. The chain is built from TRBV5-1 and TRBJ2-2; TRBD2 matches at 8 bases. CDR3 length: 19 residues. Germline V gene lookup returns CDR1 SGHRS and CDR2 YFSETQ. J gave up 0 bases and V 0 bases, and 10 bases lay outside the gene matches. The CDR3 protein is CASSLVASGQLANTGELFF. The CDR3 nucleotides are TGCGCCAGCAGCTTGGTGGCTAGCGGGCAACTCGCGAACACCGGGGAGCTGTTTTTT.

A note on this clonotype: Compared with germline, one end of the junction differs, possibly owing to a read error. The gene calls are TRBV11-1 and TRBJ2-1; D tentatively reads TRBD1 or TRBD2 (6 bases each). Germline V lookup: CDR1 SGHAT, CDR2 FQDESV (reference sequence). This CDR3 spans 15 amino acids. This CDR3 is CASSFAGGLYNGQFF. CDR3 coding DNA: TGTGCCAGCAGCTTTGCCGGGGGCCTATACAATGGGCAGTTCTTC.

This clonotype was recorded many times. V is TRBV5-1 and J is TRBJ2-2; D gene unclear. Germline lookup yields CDR1 SGHRS and CDR2 YFSETQ. Trimming left V 3 bases short and J 6 bases short, with 12 bases between. CDR3 length: 14 amino acids. The CDR3 DNA sequence: TGCGCCAGCAGCTCGGATCGAGGACCCGGGGAGCTGTTTTTT. This translates into CASSSDRGPGELFF. The variable domain in full, completed from reference TRBV5-1 and TRBJ2-2, reads KAGVTQTPRYLIKTRGQQVTLSCSPISGHRSVSWYQQTPGQGLQFLFEYFSETQRNKGNFPGRFSGRQFSNSRSEMNVSTLELGDSALYLCASSSDRGPGELFFGEGSRLTVL.

This clonotype was detected only a few times. This chain connects TRBV11-2 to TRBJ2-2; no clear D gene. Germline CDR1 SGHAT, CDR2 FQNNGV. Trimming left V 4 bases short and J 7 bases short, with 13 bases between. This CDR3 is built from 14 residues. CDR3: CASSSIGRFGELFF. The CDR3 bases are TGTGCCAGCAGCTCGATCGGACGATTCGGGGAGCTGTTTTTT.

This clonotype was recorded a few times. The chain combines TRBV5-5 with TRBJ1-2; D gene ambiguous. V dropped 3 bases and J dropped 2 bases, with 14 bases sitting between them. CDR3 size: 15 residues. From germline, CDR1 is SGHKS and CDR2 YYEKEE (reference sequence). The DNA of the CDR3 is TGTGCCAGCAGCTCATTGGTTATCCCGAACTATGGCTACACCTTC. It specifies CASSSLVIPNYGYTF.